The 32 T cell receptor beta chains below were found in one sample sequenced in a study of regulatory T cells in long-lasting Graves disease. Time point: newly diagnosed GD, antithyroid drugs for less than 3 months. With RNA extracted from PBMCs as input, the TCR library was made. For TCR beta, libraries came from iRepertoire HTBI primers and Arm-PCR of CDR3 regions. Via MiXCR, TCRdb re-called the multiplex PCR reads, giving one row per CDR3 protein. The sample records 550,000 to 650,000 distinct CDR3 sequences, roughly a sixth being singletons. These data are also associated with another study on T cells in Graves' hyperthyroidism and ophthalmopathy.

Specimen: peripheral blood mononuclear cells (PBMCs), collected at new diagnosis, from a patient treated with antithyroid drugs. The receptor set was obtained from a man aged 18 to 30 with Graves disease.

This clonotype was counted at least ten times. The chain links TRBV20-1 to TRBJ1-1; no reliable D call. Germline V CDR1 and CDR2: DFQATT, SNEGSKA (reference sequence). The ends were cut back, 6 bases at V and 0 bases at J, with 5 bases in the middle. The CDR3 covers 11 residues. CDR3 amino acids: CSAIMNTEAFF. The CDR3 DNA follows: TGCAGTGCAATCATGAACACTGAAGCTTTCTTT.

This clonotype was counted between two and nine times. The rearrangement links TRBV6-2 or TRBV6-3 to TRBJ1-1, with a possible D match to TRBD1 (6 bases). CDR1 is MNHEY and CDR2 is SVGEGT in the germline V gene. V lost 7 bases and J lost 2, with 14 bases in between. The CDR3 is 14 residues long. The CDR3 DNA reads TGTGCCAGCATCGAGGGACACCTAAACACTGAAGCTTTCTTT. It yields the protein CASIEGHLNTEAFF.

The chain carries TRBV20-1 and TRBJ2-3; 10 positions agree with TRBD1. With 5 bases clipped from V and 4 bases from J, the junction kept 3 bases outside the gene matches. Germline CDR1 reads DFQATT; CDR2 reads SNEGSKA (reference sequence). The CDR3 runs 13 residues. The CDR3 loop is CSAYDRGPDTQYF. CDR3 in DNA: TGCAGTGCTTATGACAGGGGGCCAGATACGCAGTATTTT.

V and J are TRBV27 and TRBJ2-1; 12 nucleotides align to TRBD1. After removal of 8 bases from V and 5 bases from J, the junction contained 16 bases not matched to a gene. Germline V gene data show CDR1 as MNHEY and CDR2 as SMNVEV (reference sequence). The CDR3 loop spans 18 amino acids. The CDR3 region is CASSRRDRGRLPDNEQFF. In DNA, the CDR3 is TGTGCCAGCTCCCGCCGGGACAGGGGGCGCTTGCCAGACAATGAGCAGTTCTTC.

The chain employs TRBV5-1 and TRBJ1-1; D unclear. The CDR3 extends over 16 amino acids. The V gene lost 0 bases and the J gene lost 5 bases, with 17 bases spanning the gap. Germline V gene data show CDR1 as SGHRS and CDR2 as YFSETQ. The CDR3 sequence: CASSLDRRVIETEAFF. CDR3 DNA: TGCGCCAGCAGCTTGGATCGGAGGGTGATAGAAACTGAAGCTTTCTTT.

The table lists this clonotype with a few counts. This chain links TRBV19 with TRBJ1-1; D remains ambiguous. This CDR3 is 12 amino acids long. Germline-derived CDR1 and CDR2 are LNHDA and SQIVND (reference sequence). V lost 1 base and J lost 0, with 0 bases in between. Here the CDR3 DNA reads TGTGCCAGTAGTATAGTGAACACTGAAGCTTTCTTT. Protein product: CASSIVNTEAFF.

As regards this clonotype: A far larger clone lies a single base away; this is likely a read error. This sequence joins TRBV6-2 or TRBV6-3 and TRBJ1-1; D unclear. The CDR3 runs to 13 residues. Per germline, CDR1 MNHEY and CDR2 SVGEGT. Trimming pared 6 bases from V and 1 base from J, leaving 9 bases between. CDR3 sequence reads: CASRTCPNTEAFF. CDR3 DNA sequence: TGTGCCAGCAGAACATGTCCGAACACTGAAGCTTTCTTT.

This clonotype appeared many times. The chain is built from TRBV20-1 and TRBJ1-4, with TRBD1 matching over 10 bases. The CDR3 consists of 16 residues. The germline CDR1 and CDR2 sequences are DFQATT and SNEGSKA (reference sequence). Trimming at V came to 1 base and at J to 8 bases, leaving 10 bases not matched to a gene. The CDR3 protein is CSARGDRGARFEKLFF. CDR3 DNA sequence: TGCAGTGCTAGAGGGGACAGGGGCGCTAGATTCGAAAAACTGTTTTTT.

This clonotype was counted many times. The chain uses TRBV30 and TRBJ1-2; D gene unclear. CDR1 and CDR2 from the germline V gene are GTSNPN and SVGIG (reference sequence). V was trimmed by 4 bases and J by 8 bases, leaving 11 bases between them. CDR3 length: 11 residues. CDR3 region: CAWTQRGGYTF. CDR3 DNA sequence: TGTGCCTGGACGCAGCGTGGCGGCTACACCTTC. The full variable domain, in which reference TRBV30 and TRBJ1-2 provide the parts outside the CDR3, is SQTIHQWPATLVQPVGSPLSLECTVEGTSNPNLYWYRQAAGRGLQLLFYSVGIGQISSEVPQNLSASRPQDRQFILSSKKLLLSDSGFYLCAWTQRGGYTFGSGTRLTVV.

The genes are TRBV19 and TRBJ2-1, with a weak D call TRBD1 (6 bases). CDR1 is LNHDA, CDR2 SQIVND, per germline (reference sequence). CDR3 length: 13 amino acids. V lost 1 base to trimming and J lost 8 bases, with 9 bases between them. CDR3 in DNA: TGTGCCAGTAGTATAGTTGGGGGCGATGAGCAGTTCTTC. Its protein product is CASSIVGGDEQFF. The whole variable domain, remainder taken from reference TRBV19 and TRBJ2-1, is DGGITQSPKYLFRKEGQNVTLSCEQNLNHDAMYWYRQDPGQGLRLIYYSQIVNDFQKGDIAEGYSVSREKKESFPLTVTSAQKNPTAFYLCASSIVGGDEQFFGPGTRLTVL.

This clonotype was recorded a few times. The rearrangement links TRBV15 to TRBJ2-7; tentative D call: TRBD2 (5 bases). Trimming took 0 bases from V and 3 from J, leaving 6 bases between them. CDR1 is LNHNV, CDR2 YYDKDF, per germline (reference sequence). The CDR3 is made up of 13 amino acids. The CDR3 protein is CATSRDGGYEQYF. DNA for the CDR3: TGTGCCACCAGCAGAGATGGAGGCTACGAGCAGTACTTC. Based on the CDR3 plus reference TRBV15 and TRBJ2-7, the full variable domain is DAMVIQNPRYQVTQFGKPVTLSCSQTLNHNVMYWYQQKSSQAPKLLFHYYDKDFNNEADTPDNFQSRRPNTSFCFLDIRSPGLGDTAMYLCATSRDGGYEQYFGPGTRLTVT.

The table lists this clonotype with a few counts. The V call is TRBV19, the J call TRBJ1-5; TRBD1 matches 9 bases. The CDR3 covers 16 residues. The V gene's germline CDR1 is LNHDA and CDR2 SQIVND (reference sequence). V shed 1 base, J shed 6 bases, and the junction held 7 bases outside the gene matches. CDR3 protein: CASSIVGQGVRQPQHF. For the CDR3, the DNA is TGTGCCAGTAGTATAGTGGGACAGGGCGTGCGTCAGCCCCAGCATTTT.

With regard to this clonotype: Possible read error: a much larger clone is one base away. The CDR3 DNA sequence: TGTGCCAGCAGCTCATCCCCGACTAGAGGGGTCAATGAGCAGTTCTTC. This codes for CASSSSPTRGVNEQFF. The chain couples TRBV27 to TRBJ2-1; tentative D call: TRBD2 (6 bases). Trimming cost V 6 bases and J 6 bases, with 21 bases left between them. Germline CDR1 reads MNHEY; CDR2 reads SMNVEV (reference sequence). This CDR3 is built from 16 residues.

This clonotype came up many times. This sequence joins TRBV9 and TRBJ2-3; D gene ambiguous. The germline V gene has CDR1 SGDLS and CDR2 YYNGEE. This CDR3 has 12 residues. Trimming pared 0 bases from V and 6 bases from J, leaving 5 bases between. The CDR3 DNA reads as TGTGCCAGCAGCGTAGATCGCGATACGCAGTATTTT. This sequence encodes CASSVDRDTQYF.

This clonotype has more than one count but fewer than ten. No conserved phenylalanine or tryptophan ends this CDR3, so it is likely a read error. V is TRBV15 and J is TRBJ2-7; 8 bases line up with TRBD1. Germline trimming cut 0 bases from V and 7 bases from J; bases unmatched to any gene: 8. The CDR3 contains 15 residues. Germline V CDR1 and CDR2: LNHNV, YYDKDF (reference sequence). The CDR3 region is CATSRDRGTGQEQYS. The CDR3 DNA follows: TGTGCCACCAGCAGAGATCGCGGGACAGGACAAGAGCAGTACTCC.

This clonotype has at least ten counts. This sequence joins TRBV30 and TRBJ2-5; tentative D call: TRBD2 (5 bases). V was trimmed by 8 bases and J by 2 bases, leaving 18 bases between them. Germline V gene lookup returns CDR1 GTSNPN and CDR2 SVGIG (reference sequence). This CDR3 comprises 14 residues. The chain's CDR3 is CASSRGLAQETQYF. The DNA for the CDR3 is TGTGCCAGTAGCCGCGGACTTGCGCAAGAGACCCAGTACTTC.

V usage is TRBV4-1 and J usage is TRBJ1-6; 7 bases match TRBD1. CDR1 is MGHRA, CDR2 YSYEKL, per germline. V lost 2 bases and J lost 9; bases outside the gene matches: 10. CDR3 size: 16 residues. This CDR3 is CASSQRRVGGSSPLHF. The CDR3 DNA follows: TGCGCCAGCAGCCAACGTCGAGTAGGGGGCTCTTCACCCCTCCACTTT.

The CDR3 sequence: CSATWDSHNSPLHF. CDR3 DNA sequence: TGCAGTGCTACCTGGGACAGCCATAATTCACCCCTCCACTTT. The rearrangement links TRBV20-1 to TRBJ1-6; TRBD1 aligns across 7 bases. CDR1 is DFQATT and CDR2 is SNEGSKA in the germline V gene (reference sequence). The CDR3 spans 14 residues. V lost 4 bases and J lost 5; bases outside the gene matches: 5.

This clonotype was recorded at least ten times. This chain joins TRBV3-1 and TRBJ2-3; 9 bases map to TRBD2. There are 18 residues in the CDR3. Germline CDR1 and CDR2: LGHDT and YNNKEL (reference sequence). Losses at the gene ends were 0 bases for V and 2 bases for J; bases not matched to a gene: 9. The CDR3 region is CASSQDGGGRAYTDTQYF. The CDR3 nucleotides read TGTGCCAGCAGCCAAGATGGTGGCGGGAGGGCCTACACAGATACGCAGTATTTT.

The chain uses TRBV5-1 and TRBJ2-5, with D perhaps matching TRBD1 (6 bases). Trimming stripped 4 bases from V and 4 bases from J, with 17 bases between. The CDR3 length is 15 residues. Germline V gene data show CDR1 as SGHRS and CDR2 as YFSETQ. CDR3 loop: CASSKQKDRGETQYF. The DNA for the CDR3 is TGCGCCAGCAGCAAACAAAAGGACAGAGGAGAGACCCAGTACTTC.

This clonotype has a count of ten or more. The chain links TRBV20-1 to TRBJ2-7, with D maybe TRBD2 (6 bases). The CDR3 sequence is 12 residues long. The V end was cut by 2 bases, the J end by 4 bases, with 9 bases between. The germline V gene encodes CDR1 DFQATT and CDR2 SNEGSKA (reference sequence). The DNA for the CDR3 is TGCAGTGCTAGATTCCTAGCGTACGAGCAGTACTTC. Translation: CSARFLAYEQYF.

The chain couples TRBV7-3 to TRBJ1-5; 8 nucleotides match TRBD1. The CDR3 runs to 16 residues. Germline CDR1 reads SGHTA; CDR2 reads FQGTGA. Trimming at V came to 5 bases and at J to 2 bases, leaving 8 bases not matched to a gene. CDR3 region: CASSPDRDWGNQPQHF. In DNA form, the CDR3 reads TGTGCCAGCAGCCCGGACAGGGACTGGGGCAATCAGCCCCAGCATTTT. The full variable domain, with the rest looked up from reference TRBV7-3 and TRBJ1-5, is GAGVSQTPSNKVTEKGKYVELRCDPISGHTALYWYRQSLGQGPEFLIYFQGTGAADDSGLPNDRFFAVRPEGSVSTLKIQRTERGDSAVYLCASSPDRDWGNQPQHFGDGTRLSIL.

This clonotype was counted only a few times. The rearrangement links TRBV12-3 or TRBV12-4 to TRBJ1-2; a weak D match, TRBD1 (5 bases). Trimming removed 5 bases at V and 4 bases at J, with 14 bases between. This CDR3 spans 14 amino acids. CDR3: CASSTTASSYGYTF. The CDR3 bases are TGTGCCAGCAGTACGACAGCCTCCTCCTATGGCTACACCTTC.

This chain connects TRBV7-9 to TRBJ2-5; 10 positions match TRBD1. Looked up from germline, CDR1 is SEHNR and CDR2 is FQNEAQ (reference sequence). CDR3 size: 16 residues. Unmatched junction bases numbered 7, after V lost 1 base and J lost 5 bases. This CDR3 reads CASSLGDRGSRETQYF. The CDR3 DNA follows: TGTGCCAGCAGCTTAGGGGACAGGGGTTCGAGGGAGACCCAGTACTTC.

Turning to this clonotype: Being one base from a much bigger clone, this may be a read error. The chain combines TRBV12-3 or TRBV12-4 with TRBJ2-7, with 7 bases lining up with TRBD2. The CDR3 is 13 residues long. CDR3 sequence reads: CASSPTSDYGQYF. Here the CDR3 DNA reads TGTGCCAGCAGTCCTACTAGCGACTACGGGCAGTACTTC.

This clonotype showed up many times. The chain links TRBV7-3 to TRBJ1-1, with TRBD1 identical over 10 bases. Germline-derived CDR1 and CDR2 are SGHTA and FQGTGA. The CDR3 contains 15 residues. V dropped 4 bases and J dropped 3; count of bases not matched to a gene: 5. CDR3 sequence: CASSSGQGSYTEAFF. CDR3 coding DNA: TGTGCCAGCAGCTCGGGACAGGGGAGCTACACTGAAGCTTTCTTT.

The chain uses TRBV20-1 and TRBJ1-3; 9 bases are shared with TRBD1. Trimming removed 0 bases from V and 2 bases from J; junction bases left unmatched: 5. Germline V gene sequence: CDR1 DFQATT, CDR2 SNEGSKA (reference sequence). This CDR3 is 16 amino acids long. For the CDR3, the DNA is TGCAGTGCTAGAGATTCAGACAGGGGGGCTGGAAACACCATATATTTT. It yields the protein CSARDSDRGAGNTIYF.

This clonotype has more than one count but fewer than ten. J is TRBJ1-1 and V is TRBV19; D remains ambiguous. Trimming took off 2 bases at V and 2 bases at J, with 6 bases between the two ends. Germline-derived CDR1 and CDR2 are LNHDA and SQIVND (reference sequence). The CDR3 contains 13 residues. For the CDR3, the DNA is TGTGCCAGTAGTATATGGGCCAACACTGAAGCTTTCTTT. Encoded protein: CASSIWANTEAFF.

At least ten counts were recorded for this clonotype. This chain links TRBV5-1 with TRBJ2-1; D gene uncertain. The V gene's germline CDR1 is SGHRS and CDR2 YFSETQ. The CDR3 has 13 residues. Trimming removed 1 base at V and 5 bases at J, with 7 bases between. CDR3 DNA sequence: TGCGCCAGCAGCTTGACTAACCACAATGAGCAGTTCTTC. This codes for CASSLTNHNEQFF.

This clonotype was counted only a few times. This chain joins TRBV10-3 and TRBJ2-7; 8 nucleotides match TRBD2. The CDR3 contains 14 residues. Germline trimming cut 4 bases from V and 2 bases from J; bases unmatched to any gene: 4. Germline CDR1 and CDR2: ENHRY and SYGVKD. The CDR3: CAISGIAGTYEQYF. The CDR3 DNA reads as TGTGCCATCAGTGGTATAGCGGGAACCTACGAGCAGTACTTC.

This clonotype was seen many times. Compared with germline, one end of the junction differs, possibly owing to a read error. The chain's CDR3 is CASSLLSGTYNEQFF. The DNA for the CDR3 is TGTGCCAGCAGTTTACTAAGCGGGACCTACAATGAGCAGTTCTTC. The V gene is TRBV5-1, the J gene TRBJ2-1; TRBD2 agrees at 7 bases. This CDR3 is built from 15 residues. Germline V gives CDR1 SGHRS, CDR2 YFSETQ.

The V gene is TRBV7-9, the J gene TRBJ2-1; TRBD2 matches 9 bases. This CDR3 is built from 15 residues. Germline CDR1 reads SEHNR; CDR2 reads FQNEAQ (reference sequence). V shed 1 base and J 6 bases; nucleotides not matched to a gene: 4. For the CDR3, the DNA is TGTGCCAGCAGCTTAGTGAGACTAGCGGTCAATGAGCAGTTCTTC. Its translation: CASSLVRLAVNEQFF.